The count of the clone carrying this T cell receptor beta chain is one. What it binds is not known. Clones were sequenced by immunoSEQ multiplex PCR, and TCRdb holds only the in-frame ones, with some missing. The sample consists of about 67,000 clones, about 88% of them appearing once. The data originate from a study of OX40 agonist ivuxolimab in advanced cancers. About the research overall: The group had a mean age of around 60 years, ranged from about 20 to 90, and was less than 85% male. Partial responses were recorded for three patients, including one with hepatocellular carcinoma and two with cutaneous melanoma.

This CDR3 region has 14 residues. Trimming left V 1 base short and J 5 bases short, with 12 bases between. Germline loops: CDR1 SGHTA, CDR2 FQGTGA. Study-level results: At 0.1 to 3.0 mg/kg and by week 6, CD4+ and CD8+ T cells in the blood had expanded clonally.

Sequencing was performed on CD4+ or CD8+ T cells sorted from blood, taken in a trial of the OX40 agonist ivuxolimab. The sequence was collected from an adult with an advanced solid tumor such as melanoma, head and neck, liver or kidney cancer. The genes are TRBV7-3 and TRBJ2-7; D might be TRBD1 (5 bases). The DNA of the CDR3 is TGTGCCAGCAGCTTAATGCGGACACACGACGAGCAGTACTTC. This sequence encodes CASSLMRTHDEQYF. Drawing the rest from reference TRBV7-3 and TRBJ2-7, the complete variable domain is GAGVSQTPSNKVTEKGKYVELRCDPISGHTALYWYRQSLGQGPEFLIYFQGTGAADDSGLPNDRFFAVRPEGSVSTLKIQRTERGDSAVYLCASSLMRTHDEQYFGPGTRLTVT.